A single sample is the source of the 3 T cell receptor beta chains below, sequenced in a study of beta chain features in type 1 diabetes. The isolated RNA, all of it, was reverse transcribed, so expressed TCRB transcripts were what got sequenced. Repertoires were generated with immunoSEQ multiplex PCR, while TCRdb's copy carries only in-frame clones and drops some. The top ten hold roughly 0.028% of the sample, which has approximately 250,000 clones, roughly 14% seen once. Sequenced: naive CD4+ T cells from blood. These receptors originate from a woman aged 40 to 50 in good health.

This chain uses TRBV20-1 with TRBJ1-1; perhaps TRBD1 as D (5 bases). CDR3 length: 10 amino acids. The V gene lost 3 bases and the J gene lost 11 bases, with 10 bases spanning the gap. Germline CDR1 and CDR2: DFQATT and SNEGSKA (reference sequence). The CDR3 sequence is CSASNKGAFF. CDR3 coding DNA: TGCAGTGCTAGTAATAAGGGGGCTTTCTTT.

Only a few counts were recorded for this clone. This specimen includes other DNA sequences encoding the same CDR3. Here the CDR3 reads CASSLGRGAEAFF. The CDR3 bases are TGTGCCAGCAGCTTAGGCAGGGGCGCTGAAGCTTTCTTT. The rearrangement uses TRBV7-6 and TRBJ1-1, with a possible D match to TRBD1 (6 bases). V was shortened by 1 base and J by 6 bases, with 9 bases between the two germline ends. The CDR3 runs 13 residues. Germline CDR1 is SGHVS and CDR2 is FNYEAQ.

There are a few counts of this clone. The chain is built from TRBV7-2 and TRBJ1-1; D possibly corresponds to TRBD1 (5 bases). The germline V gene has CDR1 SGHTA and CDR2 FQGNSA. This CDR3 comprises 15 residues. V dropped 0 bases and J dropped 1 base, with 9 bases sitting between them. The CDR3 sequence: CASSLAHGANTEAFF. CDR3 bases: TGTGCCAGCAGCTTAGCGCATGGGGCGAACACTGAAGCTTTCTTT.